What follows are 10 T cell receptor beta chains derived from one specimen sequenced in a study of blood T cells in healthy people across ages (dated by TCRdb to between 2014 and 2016). Library creation used 5' RACE. TCRdb names Illumina HiSeq 2500 as the instrument used. A second PCR of about 6 to 12 cycles was performed with a sample-barcoded 5' primer and a J-beta primer mix. TCRdb reworked the public reads: Q25 trimming with fastp, MiXCR clone assembly, productive beta chains retained. CDR3 protein sequences are deduplicated, and each keeps its most common genes and DNA. The sample has approximately 800,000 distinct CDR3 sequences on record, roughly 46% of them singletons. Of the sample, 15% to 20% falls within the top ten clones. The specimen was blood. Every receptor here comes from a man aged 80 or over in good health.

The J gene is TRBJ2-5, the V gene TRBV20-1; no clear D gene. CDR3 size: 13 residues. Germline-derived CDR1 and CDR2 are DFQATT and SNEGSKA (reference sequence). V was pared by 1 base and J by 5 bases, with 11 bases between. This chain's CDR3 is CSARGASRETQYF. CDR3 DNA: TGCAGTGCTAGAGGGGCCTCTAGGGAGACCCAGTACTTC.

In this sample, this clonotype turned up a few times. This chain connects TRBV20-1 to TRBJ2-3, with TRBD2 identical over 9 bases. With 2 bases clipped from V and 4 bases from J, the junction kept 7 bases outside the gene matches. Germline-derived CDR1 and CDR2 are DFQATT and SNEGSKA (reference sequence). This CDR3 has 15 amino acids. Here the CDR3 reads CSARPFSGSPDTQYF. The CDR3 region has the DNA TGCAGTGCTAGACCTTTTAGCGGGAGCCCAGATACGCAGTATTTT.

This clonotype was found a few times. The chain is built from TRBV20-1 and TRBJ1-2; D unclear. Germline-derived CDR1 and CDR2 are DFQATT and SNEGSKA (reference sequence). V was pared by 0 bases and J by 10 bases, with 15 bases between. The CDR3 loop spans 13 amino acids. The CDR3 bases are TGCAGTGCTAGAGATCTTGATACAGTTCTCTACACCTTC. Its translation is CSARDLDTVLYTF.

The genes are TRBV11-2 and TRBJ2-1; D ambiguous. The DNA matches TRBJ2-7 better at its end, which makes the J call doubtful. Germline V lookup: CDR1 SGHAT, CDR2 FQNNGV. CDR3 length: 17 amino acids. The CDR3 spells CASSLDRARNSYNEQYF. The CDR3, as DNA: TGTGCCAGCAGCTTAGATCGGGCTAGAAACTCCTACAATGAGCAGTACTTC.

CDR3 residues: CSVGIFLESNIQYF. In DNA, the CDR3 is TGCAGCGTTGGAATTTTCCTGGAATCGAACATTCAGTACTTC. V is TRBV29-1 and J is TRBJ2-4; D gene ambiguous. The CDR3 consists of 14 residues. The V gene lost 4 bases and the J gene lost 7 bases, with 17 bases spanning the gap. Per germline, CDR1 SQVTM and CDR2 ANQGSEA.

The V gene is TRBV10-3, the J gene TRBJ1-2; maybe TRBD1 (5 bases). CDR1 is ENHRY and CDR2 is SYGVKD in the germline V gene. Deletions cut 8 bases from V and 0 bases from J, with 10 bases between. There are 13 residues in the CDR3. CDR3 sequence reads: CAIGGWANYGYTF. DNA of the CDR3: TGTGCCATCGGGGGGTGGGCTAACTATGGCTACACCTTC.

This clonotype turned up a few times. The V and J genes are TRBV6-2 or TRBV6-3 and TRBJ2-4; a weak D match, TRBD2 (6 bases). Trimming pared 6 bases from V and 5 bases from J, leaving 14 bases between. The CDR3 consists of 14 residues. The germline CDR1 and CDR2 sequences are MNHEY and SVGEGT. DNA of the CDR3: TGTGCCAGCAGGGAGGGGCTAGCAGAAAACATTCAGTACTTC. This encodes CASREGLAENIQYF.

The rearrangement joins TRBV6-5 to TRBJ1-5, with a tentative D call TRBD1 (6 bases). V dropped 4 bases and J dropped 7 bases, with 11 bases sitting between them. The CDR3 is 13 residues long. Germline CDR1 reads MNHEY; CDR2 reads SVGAGI. The DNA of the CDR3 is TGTGCCAGCAGTTCCGGGACATTGCAGCCCCAGCATTTT. Protein: CASSSGTLQPQHF.

This clonotype was picked up many times. The rearrangement joins TRBV7-2 to TRBJ2-3; D gene unclear. Trimming left V 1 base short and J 4 bases short, with 6 bases between. Germline V lookup: CDR1 SGHTA, CDR2 FQGNSA. The CDR3 loop spans 13 amino acids. The CDR3 DNA reads TGTGCCAGCAGCTTAGATTTCGCAGATACGCAGTATTTT. It translates to CASSLDFADTQYF.

For the CDR3, the DNA is TGTGCCAGCAACAGGGAAGGGGTTGTCGGCTACACCTTC. Translation: CASNREGVVGYTF. The J gene is TRBJ1-2, the V gene TRBV12-3 or TRBV12-4, with a possible D match to TRBD1 (6 bases). The CDR3 spans 13 residues. Trimming left V 7 bases short and J 8 bases short, with 17 bases between.